Following are 8 T cell receptor beta chains from one sample sequenced in a study of identical twins (TCRdb year 2016). Library construction relied on 5' RACE. The listed sequencing device is Illumina HiSeq 2000. TCRdb reanalyzed the raw reads on its own, using fastp at Q25 for trimming and MiXCR for clone calling, and kept in-frame beta chains. Each CDR3 protein appears once, grouped with its most common genes and DNA. The sample contains approximately 1.8 million distinct CDR3 sequences, about 30% of them found a single time. The top ten hold approximately 0.25% of the sample. The sequenced sample consisted of cord blood. The source of these receptors is a newborn girl in good health.

This clonotype was found a few times. The CDR3 DNA is TGTGCCAGCAGTGTCGACAGGGGGGGGGGCTACACCTTC. It translates to CASSVDRGGGYTF. The chain uses TRBV27 and TRBJ1-2; 9 bases match TRBD1. Germline V gene data show CDR1 as MNHEY and CDR2 as SMNVEV (reference sequence). This CDR3 has 13 residues. The V and J ends lost 5 bases and 8 bases, in that order; junction bases with no gene match: 6.

This clonotype has more than one count but fewer than ten. The chain joins TRBV7-9 to TRBJ2-3; D gene unclear. Looked up from germline, CDR1 is SEHNR and CDR2 is FQNEAQ (reference sequence). Trimming took 2 bases from V and 0 from J, leaving 15 bases between them. This CDR3 comprises 17 residues. CDR3 nucleotide sequence: TGTGCCAGCAGCTTATCCGGACGGTCTACTAGCACAGATACGCAGTATTTT. Translating it yields CASSLSGRSTSTDTQYF.

This clonotype was counted only a few times. A read error is possible here, since a much larger clone lies one base away. The chain joins TRBV9 to TRBJ2-7; 9 bases agree with TRBD2. The CDR3 spans 14 residues. Trimming at V came to 0 bases and at J to 3 bases, leaving 1 base not matched to a gene. Germline V CDR1 and CDR2: SGDLS, YYNGEE. Written as DNA, the CDR3 is TGTGCCAGCAGCGTAGCACTAGCGGGCTACGAGCAGTACTTC. Residues: CASSVALAGYEQYF.

In this sample, this clonotype turned up a few times. This chain joins TRBV7-2 and TRBJ1-2; D unresolved. Trimming pared 1 base from V and 8 bases from J, leaving 17 bases between. This CDR3 has 15 residues. The V gene's germline CDR1 is SGHTA and CDR2 FQGNSA. The CDR3 reads CASSLVLETRTGYTF. In nucleotides, the CDR3 is TGTGCCAGCAGCTTAGTATTGGAGACTCGAACGGGCTACACCTTC. The full variable domain, in which reference TRBV7-2 and TRBJ1-2 provide the parts outside the CDR3, is GAGVSQSPSNKVTEKGKDVELRCDPISGHTALYWYRQSLGQGLEFLIYFQGNSAPDKSGLPSDRFSAERTGGSVSTLTIQRTQQEDSAVYLCASSLVLETRTGYTFGSGTRLTVV.

V gene TRBV19 combines with J gene TRBJ1-2; the D gene is possibly TRBD1 (5 bases). Trimming left V 7 bases short and J 4 bases short, with 10 bases between. The length of the CDR3 is 12 residues. The germline V gene has CDR1 LNHDA and CDR2 SQIVND (reference sequence). The CDR3 region is CASNEGLYGYTF. The CDR3, as DNA: TGTGCCAGTAACGAGGGACTCTATGGCTACACCTTC.

The chain couples TRBV18 to TRBJ2-2, with TRBD1 matching over 9 bases. This CDR3 is built from 15 residues. J was trimmed by 12 bases and V by 6 bases; bases with no gene match: 14. CDR1 is KGHSH, CDR2 LQKENI, per germline. CDR3 nucleotide sequence: TGTGCCAGCTCTCTTCGGGAAGTGGGACAGGGAAAGCTGTTTTTT. Protein sequence: CASSLREVGQGKLFF.

As concerns this clonotype: One end of the junction varies from germline; a read error may be responsible. The chain recombines TRBV4-2 with TRBJ2-7; D is possibly TRBD1 (6 bases). The germline gives CDR1 LGHNA, CDR2 YNFKEQ. The CDR3 is 16 residues long. The CDR3 nucleotides read TGTGCCAGCCGCCAAGCTTTGACAGGCCCATCCTACGAGCAGTACTTC. This encodes CASRQALTGPSYEQYF.

This clonotype was counted between two and nine times. J is TRBJ2-3 and V is TRBV5-5; D unresolved. Germline V gene sequence: CDR1 SGHKS, CDR2 YYEKEE (reference sequence). Trimming left V 0 bases short and J 1 base short, with 18 bases between. This CDR3 comprises 18 residues. CDR3 sequence (DNA): TGTGCCAGCAGCTTGGTGATGGCAGGCGTTTTGGGCACAGATACGCAGTATTTT. Translation gives CASSLVMAGVLGTDTQYF.